The 5 T cell receptor beta chains below come from one sample, sequenced in a study of cytotoxic CD8 clonotypes in ibrutinib-treated CLL. Assay used: immunoSEQ multiplex PCR; TCRdb lists only in-frame clones, some missing. This sample has some 310,000 clones, with more than 65% found just once. The source material was PBMCs, sampled before ibrutinib treatment. The receptors here all came from a human donor with chronic lymphocytic leukemia.

This clone was seen more than once but under ten times. V gene TRBV7-2 combines with J gene TRBJ2-7; D gene uncertain. The germline V gene has CDR1 SGHTA and CDR2 FQGNSA. The CDR3 length is 12 residues. V was shortened by 2 bases and J by 3 bases, with 5 bases between the two germline ends. CDR3 region: CASSLSLYEQYF. In DNA, the CDR3 is TGTGCCAGCAGCTTAAGTCTCTACGAGCAGTACTTC. Variable domain in full (rest from reference TRBV7-2 and TRBJ2-7): GAGVSQSPSNKVTEKGKDVELRCDPISGHTALYWYRQSLGQGLEFLIYFQGNSAPDKSGLPSDRFSAERTGGSVSTLTIQRTQQEDSAVYLCASSLSLYEQYFGPGTRLTVT.

This CDR3 is CAWTGDGYEQYF. The CDR3 region has the DNA TGTGCCTGGACTGGGGACGGATACGAGCAGTACTTC. The rearrangement joins TRBV30 to TRBJ2-7; D possibly matches TRBD1 or TRBD2 (5 bases each). Trimming took 4 bases from V and 4 from J, leaving 11 bases between them. Germline V CDR1 and CDR2: GTSNPN, SVGIG (reference sequence). This CDR3 has 12 residues.

This chain links TRBV10-2 with TRBJ2-1; D is unclear. Trimming stripped 7 bases from V and 6 bases from J, with 10 bases between. Germline V gene data show CDR1 as WSHSY and CDR2 as SAAADI. This CDR3 spans 12 amino acids. Here the CDR3 reads CASIGSSNEQFF. CDR3 sequence (DNA): TGCGCCAGCATAGGCTCTAGCAATGAGCAGTTCTTC.

J is TRBJ2-7 and V is TRBV7-2, with 8 bases that match TRBD1. V was clipped by 1 base and J by 4 bases; unmatched bases: 0. This CDR3 spans 13 amino acids. Germline V lookup: CDR1 SGHTA, CDR2 FQGNSA. The CDR3: CASSLDRGYEQYF. The CDR3 coding sequence is TGTGCCAGCAGCTTAGACAGGGGGTACGAGCAGTACTTC.

The chain uses TRBV4-2 and TRBJ2-3; TRBD2 is a possible D gene (7 bases). Trimming removed 4 bases from V and 4 bases from J, with 12 bases in between. The germline gives CDR1 LGHNA, CDR2 YNFKEQ. The CDR3 runs 14 residues. CDR3 coding DNA: TGTGCCAGCAGCCCGGGCGGGGGCCCAGATACGCAGTATTTT. Translated, it gives CASSPGGGPDTQYF.